This paragraph reports one T cell receptor (beta chain). The sample belongs to a study of blood T cell repertoires in COVID-19. The CDR3 loop spans 15 amino acids. Germline V gives CDR1 SGHTS, CDR2 YDEGEE. The V end lost 0 bases, the J end lost 5 bases, and 12 bases lay between the germline ends. Produced via immunoSEQ multiplex PCR; TCRdb's table is partial and in-frame only. Of around 160,000 clones in the sample, 84% were seen once. The sequence derives from a human donor in a cohort sampled during active COVID-19. The chain uses TRBV5-8 and TRBJ1-5, with a weak D call TRBD1 (6 bases). Sequences were obtained from peripheral blood. CDR3 sequence reads: CASSLGQAGDQPQHF. CDR3 coding DNA: TGTGCCAGCAGCTTGGGACAGGCGGGAGATCAGCCCCAGCATTTT.